These T cell receptor beta chains were read from a single sample in a study of neurological immune-mediated disorders. In TCRdb, the 5' RACE reads were re-called with MiXCR into one record per CDR3 protein. Of fewer than 90,000 distinct CDR3 sequences listed, 4% to 6% are singletons. Sequencing was performed on PBMCs. Receptors originate from a man aged 18 to 30 with multiple sclerosis. CDR3s include the opening cysteine and the closing phenylalanine or tryptophan. Fields, in order: CDR3 protein, CDR3 DNA, clone size, J gene, CDR3 length, D gene, V gene. A D gene is named only where the DNA matches it firmly. The size field is filled for only some rows; it gives once, few, many or a size class.

CDR3: CASSLLRTGTDTQYF; DNA: TGTGCCAGCAGCCTCCTTCGGACGGGGACAGATACGCAGTATTTT; size: many; J: TRBJ2-3; length: 15; D: .; V: TRBV7-9
CDR3: CASSLGGNSPLNF; DNA: TGTGCCAGCAGCTTAGGTGGGAATTCACCCCTCAACTTT; size: many; J: TRBJ1-6; length: 13; D: .; V: TRBV7-9
CDR3: CASSPRTSGGSSYNEQFF; DNA: TGCGCCAGCAGCCCACGGACTAGCGGGGGGAGCTCCTACAATGAGCAGTTCTTC; size: many; J: TRBJ2-1; length: 18; D: TRBD2; V: TRBV5-1
CDR3: CASSIGPDKGPQHF; DNA: TGCGCCAGCAGCATCGGGCCCGACAAGGGGCCCCAGCATTTT; size: many; J: TRBJ1-5; length: 14; D: .; V: TRBV5-1
CDR3: CASILQETQYF; DNA: TGTGCCAGCATCCTCCAAGAGACCCAGTACTTC; size: .; J: TRBJ2-5; length: 11; D: .; V: TRBV7-8
CDR3: CASSLAEHYNEQFF; DNA: TGTGCCAGCAGCTTAGCGGAGCACTACAATGAGCAGTTCTTC; size: many; J: TRBJ2-1; length: 14; D: .; V: TRBV7-2
CDR3: CASSLDQTLASAQYF; DNA: TGTGCCAGCAGTTTAGATCAGACCCTCGCCTCGGCGCAGTACTTC; size: .; J: TRBJ2-7; length: 15; D: .; V: TRBV12-3/TRBV12-4
CDR3: CASSLSDEQFF; DNA: TGTGCCAGCTCCCTTTCCGATGAGCAGTTCTTC; size: .; J: TRBJ2-1; length: 11; D: .; V: TRBV6-1
CDR3: CASSGGLAGARNIQYF; DNA: TGTGCCAGCAGCGGGGGACTAGCGGGGGCCAGAAACATTCAGTACTTC; size: many; J: TRBJ2-4; length: 16; D: TRBD2; V: TRBV3-1
CDR3: CSARDNRNNQPQHF; DNA: TGCAGTGCTAGAGATAACCGAAACAATCAGCCCCAGCATTTT; size: many; J: TRBJ1-5; length: 14; D: .; V: TRBV20-1
CDR3: CAWSLVREGSYNEQFF; DNA: TGTGCCTGGAGTTTGGTGCGGGAAGGCTCCTACAATGAGCAGTTCTTC; size: .; J: TRBJ2-1; length: 16; D: .; V: TRBV30
CDR3: CASSSADYEQFF; DNA: TGTGCCAGCAGTTCCGCCGATTATGAGCAGTTCTTC; size: many; J: TRBJ2-1; length: 12; D: .; V: TRBV6-5
CDR3: CSADNKQGRSYNEQFF; DNA: TGCAGTGCTGACAACAAACAGGGGCGGTCCTACAATGAGCAGTTCTTC; size: many; J: TRBJ2-1; length: 16; D: TRBD1; V: TRBV20-1
CDR3: CASAWQGMSYEQYF; DNA: TGTGCTAGTGCGTGGCAGGGGATGTCCTACGAGCAGTACTTC; size: many; J: TRBJ2-7; length: 14; D: .; V: TRBV12-5
CDR3: CASRLDNEQFF; DNA: TGTGCCAGCAGACTTGACAATGAGCAGTTCTTC; size: many; J: TRBJ2-1; length: 11; D: .; V: TRBV6-2/TRBV6-3
CDR3: CASSQDSGGIYNEQFF; DNA: TGTGCCAGCAGCCAGGATAGCGGGGGGATCTACAATGAGCAGTTCTTC; size: many; J: TRBJ2-1; length: 16; D: TRBD2; V: TRBV3-1
CDR3: CAISEGQYYEQYF; DNA: TGTGCCATCAGTGAGGGTCAGTATTACGAGCAGTACTTC; size: many; J: TRBJ2-7; length: 13; D: .; V: TRBV10-3
CDR3: CSVGGGFKSEAFF; DNA: TGCAGCGTTGGGGGGGGTTTCAAGTCTGAAGCTTTCTTT; size: many; J: TRBJ1-1; length: 13; D: .; V: TRBV29-1
CDR3: CASSPYYEQYF; DNA: TGTGCCAGCAGCCCGTACTACGAGCAGTACTTC; size: many; J: TRBJ2-7; length: 11; D: .; V: TRBV7-2
CDR3: CSATRYGFQGLQETQYF; DNA: TGCAGTGCTACCCGATACGGTTTTCAGGGCCTTCAAGAGACCCAGTACTTC; size: many; J: TRBJ2-5; length: 17; D: .; V: TRBV20-1
CDR3: CASSFGADTQYF; DNA: TGTGCCAGCAGTTTTGGAGCAGATACGCAGTATTTT; size: many; J: TRBJ2-3; length: 12; D: .; V: TRBV7-2
CDR3: CASSLVGGTDTQYF; DNA: TGTGCCAGCAGCTTAGTCGGGGGCACAGATACGCAGTATTTT; size: many; J: TRBJ2-3; length: 14; D: .; V: TRBV11-2